These 20 T cell receptor beta chains came from one sample sequenced in a study of OX40 agonist ivuxolimab in advanced cancers. Clones were sequenced by immunoSEQ multiplex PCR, and TCRdb holds only the in-frame ones, with some missing. The sample lists 74,000 or so clones, around 91% seen once, with 1.5% to 2% in the top ten. The specimen comprised CD4+ or CD8+ T cells sorted from blood, sampled in a trial of the OX40 agonist ivuxolimab. Receptors originate from an adult with an advanced solid tumor such as melanoma, head and neck, liver or kidney cancer.

V is TRBV28 and J is TRBJ1-1; the D gene is possibly TRBD1 (6 bases). Trimming pared 3 bases from V and 0 bases from J, leaving 17 bases between. The CDR3 extends over 17 amino acids. Germline V gives CDR1 MDHEN, CDR2 SYDVKM. The CDR3 DNA follows: TGTGCCAGCAGTTTTTTGGCCGGGACACAAATGAACACTGAAGCTTTCTTT. Translation: CASSFLAGTQMNTEAFF.

The chain uses TRBV2 and TRBJ2-7; D call uncertain. V lost 7 bases, J lost 3 bases, and 10 bases lay in between. Looked up from germline, CDR1 is SNHLY and CDR2 is FYNNEI. The CDR3 is made up of 12 amino acids. CDR3 loop: CASKELHYEQYF. The DNA of the CDR3 is TGTGCCAGCAAGGAATTACACTACGAGCAGTACTTC.

The V gene is TRBV6-5, the J gene TRBJ2-7; 9 bases agree with TRBD2. The J segment lost 2 bases and the V segment lost 10 bases, leaving 9 bases of the junction unmatched. This CDR3 has 14 residues. Germline values: CDR1 MNHEY, CDR2 SVGAGI. The CDR3 sequence is CAIKASGNTYEQYF. The CDR3 DNA reads TGTGCCATCAAGGCTAGCGGGAATACCTACGAGCAGTACTTC.

The chain links TRBV28 to TRBJ2-2; 8 positions match TRBD1. The CDR3 contains 14 residues. Germline V gives CDR1 MDHEN, CDR2 SYDVKM. The trim removed 6 bases at V and 7 bases at J, leaving 7 bases unmatched. CDR3 DNA: TGTGCCAGCAGACCCGGGACAGGTATCGGGGAGCTGTTTTTT. It is translated as CASRPGTGIGELFF.

The J gene is TRBJ1-1, the V gene TRBV11-3, with TRBD1 matching 7 bases. Germline V lookup: CDR1 SGHNT, CDR2 YENEEA. With 4 bases clipped from V and 1 base from J, the junction kept 6 bases outside the gene matches. CDR3 length: 15 amino acids. CDR3 in DNA: TGTGCCAGCAGCTCGGGAGGGGGCCGGAACACTGAAGCTTTCTTT. This codes for CASSSGGGRNTEAFF.

This chain links TRBV6-1 with TRBJ2-7, with D possibly being TRBD1 (7 bases). This CDR3 spans 15 amino acids. Germline CDR1 MNHNS, CDR2 SASEGT. The V end was cut by 4 bases, the J end by 3 bases, with 16 bases between. Here the CDR3 DNA reads TGTGCCAGCAGTGGTGGCGGGACAGCTAACTACGAGCAGTACTTC. Amino acids: CASSGGGTANYEQYF.

V and J are TRBV5-6 and TRBJ1-1, with TRBD1 matching 8 bases. Germline loops: CDR1 SGHDT, CDR2 YYEEEE. The CDR3 consists of 13 residues. V shed 4 bases, J shed 7 bases, and the junction held 6 bases outside the gene matches. For the CDR3, the DNA is TGTGCCAGCAGCGACCGGGACAGGCATGAAGCTTTCTTT. It codes for CASSDRDRHEAFF.

CDR3 coding DNA: TGTGCCAGCAGCTTATTTGGTGGAGGGGGCTTTAGTAATGAAAAACTGTTTTTT. Its protein product is CASSLFGGGGFSNEKLFF. The chain links TRBV7-2 to TRBJ1-4, with 7 bases matching TRBD1. With V trimmed by 2 bases and J by 4 bases, 13 bases remained unmatched. This CDR3 contains 18 residues. The germline V gene encodes CDR1 SGHTA and CDR2 FQGNSA.

This rearrangement joins TRBV10-3 to TRBJ1-2; possible D gene TRBD1, 6 bases. Germline V gene lookup returns CDR1 ENHRY and CDR2 SYGVKD. Trimming took off 6 bases at V and 0 bases at J, with 11 bases between the two ends. This CDR3 comprises 14 residues. The chain's CDR3 is CAIRDGQSNYGYTF. The DNA of the CDR3 is TGTGCCATCAGGGACGGACAGTCTAACTATGGCTACACCTTC.

The sample holds one count of this clone. The chain uses TRBV10-2 and TRBJ2-1, with D uncertain. This CDR3 spans 16 amino acids. The V gene's germline CDR1 is WSHSY and CDR2 SAAADI. V was trimmed by 3 bases and J by 4 bases, leaving 16 bases between them. The CDR3 here is CASSDPWMVIYNEQFF. The DNA for the CDR3 is TGCGCCAGCAGTGACCCTTGGATGGTGATATACAATGAGCAGTTCTTC.

The chain uses TRBV28 and TRBJ1-2; D is undetermined. V gave up 7 bases and J gave up 0 bases, with 12 bases separating them. CDR1 is MDHEN and CDR2 is SYDVKM in the germline V gene. The length of the CDR3 is 14 residues. CDR3: CASTPGSANYGYTF. CDR3 nucleotide sequence: TGTGCCAGCACCCCGGGGTCCGCTAACTATGGCTACACCTTC.

The V call is TRBV28, the J call TRBJ1-2, with 7 bases aligning to TRBD1. After removal of 5 bases from V and 4 bases from J, the junction contained 10 bases not matched to a gene. Looked up from germline, CDR1 is MDHEN and CDR2 is SYDVKM. This CDR3 has 15 residues. CDR3 nucleotide sequence: TGTGCCAGCAGTCCAGGGGGACCAACCCTCTATGGCTACACCTTC. Its translation is CASSPGGPTLYGYTF.

The rearrangement joins TRBV7-9 to TRBJ1-2; D might be TRBD1 (5 bases). Germline V lookup: CDR1 SEHNR, CDR2 FQNEAQ (reference sequence). This CDR3 has 13 amino acids. Trimming stripped 5 bases from V and 7 bases from J, with 14 bases between. DNA of the CDR3: TGTGCCAGCAGCGTCAGGGATGCCGGTGGCTACACCTTC. Translating it yields CASSVRDAGGYTF.

The chain has TRBV4-3 and TRBJ1-5; unclear D gene. Germline V CDR1 and CDR2: LGHNA, YSLEER. CDR3 length: 13 residues. V was clipped by 8 bases and J by 8 bases, with 16 bases between them. CDR3 sequence reads: CASHRIVLKPQHF. The CDR3 DNA reads TGCGCCAGCCATCGAATTGTGCTGAAGCCCCAGCATTTT.

The gene calls are TRBV6-1 and TRBJ2-3, with TRBD2 matching 8 bases. J gave up 0 bases and V 7 bases, and 6 bases lay outside the gene matches. CDR3 length: 15 residues. Germline CDR1 MNHNS, CDR2 SASEGT. The CDR3 coding sequence is TGTGCCAGCAACCCGGGGGGGGCAAGCACAGATACGCAGTATTTT. Its translation: CASNPGGASTDTQYF.

The chain uses TRBV5-6 and TRBJ1-2, with 10 bases aligning to TRBD1. Per the germline V gene, CDR1 is SGHDT and CDR2 is YYEEEE. Trimming at V came to 1 base and at J to 6 bases, leaving 6 bases not matched to a gene. This CDR3 has 15 amino acids. Here the CDR3 reads CASSLSPTGGDGYTF. Written as DNA, the CDR3 is TGTGCCAGCAGCTTGTCCCCGACAGGGGGCGATGGCTACACCTTC.

This clone was seen a handful of times. V and J are TRBV4-2 and TRBJ1-6; no reliable D call. Germline V gene sequence: CDR1 LGHNA, CDR2 YNFKEQ. The CDR3 loop spans 15 amino acids. Trimming pared 1 base from V and 0 bases from J, leaving 4 bases between. The CDR3 nucleotides are TGTGCCAGCAGCCAAGTGGACTCCTATAATTCACCCCTCCACTTT. This translates into CASSQVDSYNSPLHF.

The CDR3 coding sequence is TGTGCCAGTATGGGAGGTCCAGCAGTGAACACCGGGGAGCTGTTTTTT. It translates to CASMGGPAVNTGELFF. The chain couples TRBV19 to TRBJ2-2, with D possibly matching TRBD2 (6 bases). The CDR3 is 16 residues long. Trimming took off 7 bases at V and 1 base at J, with 16 bases between the two ends. In germline, CDR1 is LNHDA, CDR2 SQIVND (reference sequence).

The rearrangement links TRBV10-3 to TRBJ2-3; either TRBD1 or TRBD2 may fit D (5 bases each). Trimming removed 0 bases from V and 1 base from J, with 17 bases in between. Germline CDR1 and CDR2: ENHRY and SYGVKD. The CDR3 extends over 18 amino acids. The CDR3 loop is CAISESTGRPLGTDTQYF. CDR3 sequence (DNA): TGTGCCATCAGTGAGTCGACGGGGCGCCCCCTGGGCACAGATACGCAGTATTTT.

V and J are TRBV6-4 and TRBJ2-5, with D unclear. The ends were cut back, 0 bases at V and 4 bases at J, with 9 bases in the middle. CDR3 length: 14 amino acids. CDR1 and CDR2 from the germline V gene are MRHNA and SNTAGT. The CDR3 coding sequence is TGTGCCAGCAGTGACTCGTTAGGGCCAGAGACCCAGTACTTC. Translation: CASSDSLGPETQYF.